The 23 T cell receptor beta chains below come from one sample, sequenced in a study of identical twins. TCRdb re-analysed the 5' RACE reads in MiXCR, keeping a single row per CDR3 protein. Of around 650,000 distinct CDR3 sequences detected, around 7.4% appear once; the ten largest clones hold approximately 1.5%. This sample also belongs to another study, concerning yellow fever vaccine responses in identical twins.

Sequenced input: PBMCs. Source of these receptors: a woman younger than 35 in good health.

This clonotype was detected a few times. The chain has TRBV4-1 and TRBJ2-2, with D possibly TRBD2 on 7 matching bases. Germline V CDR1 and CDR2: MGHRA, YSYEKL. The CDR3 loop spans 15 amino acids. V was clipped by 3 bases and J by 4 bases, with 12 bases between them. The CDR3 region has the DNA TGCGCCAGCAGCCAGGGAGGGACAACCACCGGGGAGCTGTTTTTT. It specifies CASSQGGTTTGELFF.

This clonotype was picked up a small number of times. The chain recombines TRBV12-3 or TRBV12-4 with TRBJ1-3, with a possible D match to TRBD1 (6 bases). This CDR3 has 14 residues. V was trimmed by 3 bases and J by 4 bases, leaving 10 bases between them. The CDR3 region has the DNA TGTGCCAGCAGTTTTGCGGGGGCCGGAAACACCATATATTTT. Amino acid sequence: CASSFAGAGNTIYF.

This clonotype was seen a handful of times. The rearrangement uses TRBV20-1 and TRBJ1-1; D not certain. The length of the CDR3 is 11 residues. CDR1 is DFQATT and CDR2 is SNEGSKA in the germline V gene (reference sequence). V shed 3 bases and J shed 0 bases, with 2 bases lying between them. In DNA, the CDR3 is TGCAGTGCTAGTATGAACACTGAAGCTTTCTTT. The encoded protein is CSASMNTEAFF.

The chain combines TRBV18 with TRBJ2-2, with D uncertain. The V end lost 0 bases, the J end lost 1 base, and 9 bases lay between the germline ends. From germline, CDR1 is KGHSH and CDR2 LQKENI. The CDR3 spans 16 residues. CDR3 region: CASSPPVSQNTGELFF. The CDR3 DNA reads as TGTGCCAGCTCACCACCAGTAAGCCAGAACACCGGGGAGCTGTTTTTT.

This clonotype has just a few counts. The chain employs TRBV11-2 and TRBJ2-5; TRBD2 agrees at 11 bases. The V gene's germline CDR1 is SGHAT and CDR2 FQNNGV. This CDR3 has 19 amino acids. J was trimmed by 4 bases and V by 1 base; bases with no gene match: 14. The CDR3 loop is CASSLVGFTLAGGRETQYF. The CDR3 nucleotides read TGTGCCAGCAGCTTAGTAGGGTTCACTCTAGCGGGGGGACGAGAGACCCAGTACTTC.

V and J are TRBV5-1 and TRBJ2-7; 7 positions match TRBD2. This CDR3 spans 20 amino acids. Germline CDR1 is SGHRS and CDR2 is YFSETQ. Unmatched junction bases numbered 19, after V lost 1 base and J lost 0 bases. As DNA, the CDR3 is TGCGCCAGCAGCTTGATCACTACAGGAACTGAAGCGGGGCCCTCCTACGAGCAGTACTTC. Translated, it gives CASSLITTGTEAGPSYEQYF.

This clonotype has a count of ten or more. V usage is TRBV2 and J usage is TRBJ1-2; 10 bases align to TRBD1. V trimming: 5 bases; J trimming: 2 bases; junction bases outside the gene matches: 2. Germline V CDR1 and CDR2: SNHLY, FYNNEI. This CDR3 has 14 amino acids. The CDR3 protein is CASSSGQGNYGYTF. In DNA form, the CDR3 reads TGTGCCAGCAGTTCGGGACAGGGGAACTATGGCTACACCTTC.

This clonotype was recorded many times. This chain uses TRBV20-1 with TRBJ1-2; D is ambiguous. Trimming cost V 3 bases and J 1 base, with 6 bases left between them. From germline, CDR1 is DFQATT and CDR2 SNEGSKA (reference sequence). CDR3 length: 12 amino acids. CDR3 protein: CSASSDNYGYTF. CDR3 in DNA: TGCAGTGCTAGCTCTGATAACTATGGCTACACCTTC.

This clonotype showed up just a few times. The chain is built from TRBV12-3 or TRBV12-4 and TRBJ2-1; D tentatively fits TRBD1 or TRBD2 (5 bases each). The CDR3 sequence is 16 residues long. The ends were cut back, 6 bases at V and 3 bases at J, with 18 bases in the middle. The CDR3 is CASRSRDHKNYNEQFF. In nucleotides, the CDR3 is TGTGCCAGCAGATCCCGGGACCATAAAAACTACAATGAGCAGTTCTTC.

This clonotype was observed a few times. The V and J genes are TRBV5-1 and TRBJ2-1, with 7 bases identical to TRBD2. This CDR3 spans 13 amino acids. Germline V gene sequence: CDR1 SGHRS, CDR2 YFSETQ. J gave up 9 bases and V 3 bases, and 6 bases lay outside the gene matches. CDR3 DNA sequence: TGCGCCAGCAGCTCCCGGGGGGAGGGTGAGCAGTTCTTC. Translated, it gives CASSSRGEGEQFF.

Details on this clonotype: Given a much more abundant clone one base away, this may be a read error. The chain has TRBV6-5 and TRBJ2-7, with 8 bases that match TRBD2. CDR1 MNHEY and CDR2 SVGAGI come from the germline V gene. This CDR3 is 15 amino acids long. CDR3 nucleotide sequence: TGTGCCAGCGGTTACGTCTTAGCGGGACAAGGGGAGCAGTACTTC. Protein sequence: CASGYVLAGQGEQYF.

This clonotype appeared a few times. The CDR3 loop is CASSPVGGLSYEQYV. Here the CDR3 DNA reads TGTGCCAGCAGCCCAGTCGGGGGACTCTCCTACGAGCAGTACGTC. V is TRBV28 and J is TRBJ2-7, with a tentative D call TRBD2 (6 bases). CDR1 and CDR2 (germline): MDHEN, SYDVKM. The CDR3 covers 15 residues. The V end was cut by 6 bases, the J end by 0 bases, with 15 bases between.

This rearrangement joins TRBV24-1 to TRBJ2-5; D is possibly TRBD1 or TRBD2 (5 bases each). The V and J ends lost 3 bases and 1 base respectively, with 8 bases between them. CDR1 and CDR2 (germline): KGHDR, SFDVKD. The CDR3 has 14 amino acids. CDR3: CATSDPGGQETQYF. The CDR3 DNA reads TGTGCCACCAGTGATCCTGGGGGCCAAGAGACCCAGTACTTC.

This clonotype was detected ten times or more. This chain connects TRBV9 to TRBJ1-1; D not resolved. With 3 bases removed from V and 1 base from J, the gap between germline ends came to 13 bases. In germline, CDR1 is SGDLS, CDR2 YYNGEE. The length of the CDR3 is 15 residues. The DNA of the CDR3 is TGTGCCAGCAGCGCCTACAGTGGTCGGAACACTGAAGCTTTCTTT. This gives the protein CASSAYSGRNTEAFF.

This clonotype was picked up many times. This chain connects TRBV10-1 to TRBJ2-3; a weak D match, TRBD1 (6 bases). Trimming left V 3 bases short and J 2 bases short, with 12 bases between. The CDR3 loop spans 15 amino acids. CDR1 is WNHNN, CDR2 SYGVQD, per germline (reference sequence). The CDR3 DNA is TGCGCCAGCAGTGACCCGGGACACCACACAGATACGCAGTATTTT. Translating gives CASSDPGHHTDTQYF.

This clonotype has ten or more counts. The V and J genes are TRBV28 and TRBJ1-6, with a tentative D call TRBD1 (6 bases). Trimming stripped 6 bases from V and 7 bases from J, with 16 bases between. The CDR3 is 15 residues long. Per germline, CDR1 MDHEN and CDR2 SYDVKM. The CDR3, as DNA: TGTGCCAGCAGCTCGAGTCAGGGGATGAATTCACCCCTCCACTTT. The encoded protein is CASSSSQGMNSPLHF. Full variable domain (remainder filled in from reference TRBV28 and TRBJ1-6): DVKVTQSSRYLVKRTGEKVFLECVQDMDHENMFWYRQDPGLGLRLIYFSYDVKMKEKGDIPEGYSVSREKKERFSLILESASTNQTSMYLCASSSSQGMNSPLHFGNGTRLTVT.

This clonotype has a handful of counts. The rearrangement joins TRBV9 to TRBJ2-7, with a possible D match to TRBD1 (5 bases). This CDR3 contains 15 residues. V lost 0 bases, J lost 0 bases, and 10 bases lay in between. Germline V gives CDR1 SGDLS, CDR2 YYNGEE. The CDR3 region has the DNA TGTGCCAGCAGCGTAGAGGGGAACCCCTCCTACGAGCAGTACTTC. As protein: CASSVEGNPSYEQYF.

The chain recombines TRBV14 with TRBJ2-1; 11 bases line up with TRBD2. V gave up 1 base and J gave up 8 bases; unmatched junction bases: 7. Germline CDR1 SGHDN, CDR2 FVKESK. The CDR3 has 16 residues. CDR3 sequence: CASSQVAGGSLYEQFF. The CDR3 bases are TGTGCCAGCAGCCAAGTAGCGGGGGGGTCGTTATATGAGCAGTTCTTC.

The table lists this clonotype with a few counts. V gene TRBV7-3 combines with J gene TRBJ2-3; D is uncertain. The CDR3 has 14 amino acids. Germline CDR1 SGHTA, CDR2 FQGTGA. V was trimmed by 2 bases and J by 4 bases, leaving 10 bases between them. The CDR3 sequence: CASSLLEESDTQYF. The DNA for the CDR3 is TGTGCCAGCAGCTTACTGGAAGAGTCAGATACGCAGTATTTT.

The table lists this clonotype with many counts. The chain recombines TRBV11-2 with TRBJ2-7; the match to TRBD1 covers 8 bases. The V gene end was trimmed by 11 bases and the J gene end by 1 base; junction bases not matched to a gene: 7. This CDR3 is 13 amino acids long. Germline CDR1 reads SGHAT; CDR2 reads FQNNGV. CDR3 in amino acids: CAAGTGPSYEQYV. The DNA of the CDR3 is TGTGCCGCCGGGACAGGACCTTCCTACGAGCAGTACGTC.

This clonotype has more than one count but fewer than ten. For the CDR3, the DNA is TGCGCCAGCAGCTTGGTTGGTAGCGGGAGCCCCTACAATGAGCAGTTCTTC. Translating it yields CASSLVGSGSPYNEQFF. V usage is TRBV5-1 and J usage is TRBJ2-1; 9 nucleotides line up with TRBD2. CDR3 length equals 17 residues. Germline values: CDR1 SGHRS, CDR2 YFSETQ. Trimming took 0 bases from V and 2 from J; bases not matched to a gene: 6.

Many counts were recorded for this clonotype. The DNA for the CDR3 is TGCAGTGCTAGAGCAGGGGACTCCTACCAGGAGTACTTC. Translated, it gives CSARAGDSYQEYF. The chain employs TRBV20-1 and TRBJ2-7, with D perhaps matching TRBD1 or TRBD2 (6 bases each). CDR1 and CDR2 (germline): DFQATT, SNEGSKA (reference sequence). Trimming left V 1 base short and J 11 bases short, with 18 bases between. The CDR3 runs to 13 residues.

In its sample, this clonotype was seen a few times. The chain carries TRBV5-5 and TRBJ2-7; D ambiguous. The CDR3 loop spans 14 amino acids. The V gene lost 0 bases and the J gene lost 3 bases, with 10 bases spanning the gap. From germline, CDR1 is SGHKS and CDR2 YYEKEE (reference sequence). Here the CDR3 DNA reads TGTGCCAGCAGCTTGGATATCGCAGACTACGAGCAGTACGTC. Translated, it gives CASSLDIADYEQYV.